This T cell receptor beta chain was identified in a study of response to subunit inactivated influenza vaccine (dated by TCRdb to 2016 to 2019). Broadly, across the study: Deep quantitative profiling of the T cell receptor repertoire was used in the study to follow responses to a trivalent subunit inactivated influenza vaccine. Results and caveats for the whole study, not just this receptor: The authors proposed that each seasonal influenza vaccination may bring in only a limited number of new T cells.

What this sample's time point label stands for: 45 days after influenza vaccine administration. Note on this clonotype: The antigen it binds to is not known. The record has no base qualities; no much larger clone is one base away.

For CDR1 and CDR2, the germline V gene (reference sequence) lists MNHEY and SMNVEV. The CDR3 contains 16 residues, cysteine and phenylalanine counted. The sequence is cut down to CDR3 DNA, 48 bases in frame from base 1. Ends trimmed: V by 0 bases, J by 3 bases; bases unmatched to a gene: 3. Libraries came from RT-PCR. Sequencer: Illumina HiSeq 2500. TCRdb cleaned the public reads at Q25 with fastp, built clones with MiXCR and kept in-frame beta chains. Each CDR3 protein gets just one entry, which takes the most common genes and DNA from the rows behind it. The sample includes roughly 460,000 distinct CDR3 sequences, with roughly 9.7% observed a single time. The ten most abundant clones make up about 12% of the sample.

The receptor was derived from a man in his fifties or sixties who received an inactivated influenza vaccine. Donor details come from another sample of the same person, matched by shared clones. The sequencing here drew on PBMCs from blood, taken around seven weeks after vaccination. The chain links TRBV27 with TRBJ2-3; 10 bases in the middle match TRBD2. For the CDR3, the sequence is CASSLSLAGVTDTQYF. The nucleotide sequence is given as TGTGCCAGCAGTTTATCCCTAGCGGGAGTTACAGATACGCAGTATTTT.